The clone carrying this T cell receptor (beta chain) came up a few times. The antigen remains unidentified. This sample was taken from a study of cytomegalovirus exposure and HLA in healthy donors. General study points: TCR beta sequences reportedly predicted the HLA-A and HLA-B alleles of most subjects accurately.

The ends were cut back, 2 bases at V and 2 bases at J, with 8 bases in the middle. Germline CDR1 SGHDT, CDR2 YYEEEE. The CDR3 consists of 13 residues. The primer mix had 60 Vbeta and 13 Jbeta primers. TCRdb's table, derived via immunoSEQ multiplex PCR, lists solely in-frame clones and lacks some. The table lists 100,000 to 150,000 clones, around 8.5% of them singletons. The source material was PBMCs. The receptor comes from a man aged 40-50 years in good health and CMV-seronegative. The chain joins TRBV5-6 to TRBJ2-7; TRBD2 is a possible D gene (6 bases). CDR3 sequence: CASSFLATYEQYF. CDR3 nucleotides: TGTGCCAGCAGCTTTCTAGCGACCTACGAGCAGTACTTC.